These 9 T cell receptor beta chains were all obtained from the same sample, sequenced in a study of glioma-infiltrating T cells after dendritic cell vaccination. Profiling relied on immunoSEQ multiplex PCR, and the TCRdb table lists in-frame clones only, not all of them. The sample yields about 50,000 clones, approximately 89% seen once. Time point of the sample: after dendritic cell vaccination, including at tumor progression/relapse. The specimen comprised blood, sampled after dendritic cell vaccination. The receptors were sampled from a human donor with glioblastoma.

This sequence joins TRBV15 and TRBJ1-3; unclear D gene. V was clipped by 0 bases and J by 0 bases, with 9 bases between them. Germline V lookup: CDR1 LNHNV, CDR2 YYDKDF (reference sequence). CDR3 size: 16 residues. CDR3: CATSRDPGASGNTIYF. The CDR3 DNA reads TGTGCCACCAGCAGAGATCCAGGCGCCTCTGGAAACACCATATATTTT.

The rearrangement links TRBV6-1 to TRBJ1-4; D is uncertain. V was shortened by 2 bases and J by 7 bases, with 20 bases between the two germline ends. The CDR3 totals 17 residues. Germline CDR1 and CDR2: MNHNS and SASEGT. The CDR3 loop is CASSERSTKRVTEKLFF. CDR3 nucleotide sequence: TGTGCCAGCAGTGAAAGGTCGACAAAGCGGGTGACTGAAAAACTGTTTTTT.

This chain uses TRBV5-5 with TRBJ1-5, with no clear D. The germline V gene encodes CDR1 SGHKS and CDR2 YYEKEE (reference sequence). Deletions cut 0 bases from V and 6 bases from J, with 19 bases between. The CDR3 is 17 amino acids. The CDR3 region has the DNA TGTGCCAGCAGCTTGGATTTTTGGAGGAGAAAGATTCAGCCCCAGCATTTT. Translating it yields CASSLDFWRRKIQPQHF.

The gene calls are TRBV4-1 and TRBJ2-3, with TRBD2 matching 7 bases. Germline CDR1 and CDR2: MGHRA and YSYEKL. With V trimmed by 1 base and J by 4 bases, 8 bases remained unmatched. The CDR3 length is 16 residues. Written as DNA, the CDR3 is TGCGCCAGCAGCCAAGGACTAGCCGGATCCGCAGATACGCAGTATTTT. Translated, it gives CASSQGLAGSADTQYF.

This clone has a handful of counts. The rearrangement uses TRBV10-3 and TRBJ2-1; D unclear. Deletions cut 6 bases from V and 5 bases from J, with 8 bases between. Germline V gene sequence: CDR1 ENHRY, CDR2 SYGVKD. The CDR3 spans 12 residues. As DNA, the CDR3 is TGTGCCATCAGCCTTAGTAACAATGAGCAGTTCTTC. Translation: CAISLSNNEQFF.

The chain combines TRBV9 with TRBJ2-7; 8 bases fit TRBD1. Trimming cost V 3 bases and J 4 bases; bases outside gene matches: 15. The germline CDR1 and CDR2 sequences are SGDLS and YYNGEE. This CDR3 has 17 residues. CDR3 DNA sequence: TGTGCCAGCAGCGCGAATCAAGGGCAGGGGGCGCGTTACGAGCAGTACTTC. This translates into CASSANQGQGARYEQYF.

The J gene is TRBJ1-5, the V gene TRBV19, with 9 positions matching TRBD1. The germline gives CDR1 LNHDA, CDR2 SQIVND (reference sequence). This CDR3 comprises 15 residues. V lost 6 bases, J lost 9 bases, and 12 bases stayed unmatched. CDR3 nucleotide sequence: TGTGCCAGTAGGTCACCGGACAGGGGAGGTCGGCCCCAGCATTTT. Its protein product is CASRSPDRGGRPQHF.

Only one count was recorded for this clone. The chain employs TRBV23-1 and TRBJ2-4; D not resolved. TRBV23-1 is placed among ORFs of uncertain function. V was trimmed by 5 bases and J by 13 bases, leaving 6 bases between them. The CDR3 extends over 9 amino acids. The CDR3 loop is CASSYSQYF. CDR3 coding DNA: TGCGCCAGCAGTTATAGCCAGTACTTC.

This chain connects TRBV9 to TRBJ2-7; 9 bases agree with TRBD2. The V gene end was trimmed by 2 bases and the J gene end by 7 bases; junction bases not matched to a gene: 7. The CDR3 length is 14 residues. Germline V gives CDR1 SGDLS, CDR2 YYNGEE. The CDR3: CASSVIAGAGEQYF. The CDR3, as DNA: TGTGCCAGCAGCGTCATAGCGGGAGCGGGGGAGCAGTACTTC.